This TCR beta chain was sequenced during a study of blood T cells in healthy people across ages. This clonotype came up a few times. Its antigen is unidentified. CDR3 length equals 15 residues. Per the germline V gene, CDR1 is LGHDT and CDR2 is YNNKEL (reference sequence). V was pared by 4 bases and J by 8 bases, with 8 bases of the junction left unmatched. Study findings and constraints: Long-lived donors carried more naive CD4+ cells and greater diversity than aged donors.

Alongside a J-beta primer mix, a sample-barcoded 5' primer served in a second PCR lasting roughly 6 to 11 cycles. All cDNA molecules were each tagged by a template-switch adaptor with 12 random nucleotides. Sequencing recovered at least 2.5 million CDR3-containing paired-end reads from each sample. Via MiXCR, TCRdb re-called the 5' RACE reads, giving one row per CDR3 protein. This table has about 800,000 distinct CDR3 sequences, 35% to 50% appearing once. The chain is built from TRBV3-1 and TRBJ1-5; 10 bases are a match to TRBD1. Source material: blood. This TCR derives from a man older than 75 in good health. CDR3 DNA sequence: TGTGCCAGCAGCCCGACAGGGGGCTCCCCGGAGCCCCAGCATTTT. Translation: CASSPTGGSPEPQHF.